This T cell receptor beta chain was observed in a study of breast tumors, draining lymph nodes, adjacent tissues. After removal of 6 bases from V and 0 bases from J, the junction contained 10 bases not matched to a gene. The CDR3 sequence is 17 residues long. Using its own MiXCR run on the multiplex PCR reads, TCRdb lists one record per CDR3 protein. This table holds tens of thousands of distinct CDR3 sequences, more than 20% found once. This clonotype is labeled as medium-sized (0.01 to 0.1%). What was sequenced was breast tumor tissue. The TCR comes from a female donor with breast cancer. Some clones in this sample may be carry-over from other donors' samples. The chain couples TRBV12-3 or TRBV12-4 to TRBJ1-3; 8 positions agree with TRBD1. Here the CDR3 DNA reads TGTGCCAGCAGCCCGGACAGGGTATGGGGCTCTGGAAACACCATATATTTT. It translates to CASSPDRVWGSGNTIYF.